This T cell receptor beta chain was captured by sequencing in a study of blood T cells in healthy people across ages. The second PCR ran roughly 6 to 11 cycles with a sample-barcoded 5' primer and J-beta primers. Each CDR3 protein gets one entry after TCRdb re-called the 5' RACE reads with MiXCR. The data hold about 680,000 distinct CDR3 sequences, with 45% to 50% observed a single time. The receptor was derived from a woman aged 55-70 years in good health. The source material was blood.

Here the CDR3 DNA reads TGCGCCAGCACCCTCCTAGCGGGAGGGCCTAGGAATGAGCAGTTCTTC. Translating gives CASTLLAGGPRNEQFF. J is TRBJ2-1 and V is TRBV5-1, with 12 bases fitting TRBD2. This CDR3 contains 16 residues. V lost 6 bases and J lost 7; bases outside the gene matches: 11. The germline V gene has CDR1 SGHRS and CDR2 YFSETQ.